A selection of T cell receptor beta chains follows, all from one sample in a study of blood T cell repertoires in COVID-19. Sequencing used immunoSEQ multiplex PCR; TCRdb keeps in-frame clones, though not all of them. The sample records under 25,000 clones, 70% to 90% being singletons. The sequenced material came from peripheral blood. Receptor source: a woman over 75 with acute or convalescent COVID-19. CDR3s include the opening cysteine and the closing phenylalanine or tryptophan. Fields, in order: V gene, J gene, clone size, D gene, CDR3 DNA, CDR3 protein. D genes are given only for firm matches. A clone size is listed for some rows: how often the clone was seen (once, few, many), or a class if it is expanded.

TRBV6-2/TRBV6-3	TRBJ1-2	NA	NA	TGTGCCAGCAGTTCTACTTTTGGGAGCTATGGCTACACCTTC	CASSSTFGSYGYTF
TRBV3-1/TRBV3-2	TRBJ1-2	NA	NA	TGTGCCAGCAGCCAAAGGATACAGGGCGCTAGTAGTGGCTACACCTTC	CASSQRIQGASSGYTF
TRBV5-1	TRBJ2-1	NA	NA	TGCGCCAGCAGCGCGGGGCAGGGATCCTACAATGAGCAGTTCTTC	CASSAGQGSYNEQFF
TRBV5-1	TRBJ1-1	NA	NA	TGCGCCAGCAGGGTGGACAGCTCGAACACTGAAGCTTTCTTT	CASRVDSSNTEAFF
TRBV12-5	TRBJ2-7	NA	NA	TGTGCTAGTGGACCAGACATCCCCGAGCAGTACTTC	CASGPDIPEQYF
TRBV14	TRBJ2-7	NA	NA	TGTGCCAGCAGCCATGTAGGGCGGAGGTACGAGCAGTACTTC	CASSHVGRRYEQYF
TRBV2	TRBJ2-1	NA	TRBD2	TGTGCCAGCAGTAAGACTAGCGGGACAGTGTATGAGCAGTTCTTC	CASSKTSGTVYEQFF
TRBV18	TRBJ2-2	NA	NA	TGTGCCAGCTCCCTAAGTGTGGTAGCGAACACCGGGGAGCTGTTTTTT	CASSLSVVANTGELFF
TRBV9	TRBJ2-1	NA	TRBD1	TGTGCCAGCAGCTTCTTTGGGGACAGGGGATACAATGAGCAGTTCTTC	CASSFFGDRGYNEQFF
TRBV25-1	TRBJ1-5	NA	NA	TGTGCCAGCAGTGATTTCAGTAGCAATCAGCCCCAGCATTTT	CASSDFSSNQPQHF
TRBV2	TRBJ1-1	once	NA	TGTGCCAGCAGCAATCCTACAACAGACCCTACGAACACTGAAGCTTTCTTT	CASSNPTTDPTNTEAFF
TRBV6-1	TRBJ2-7	NA	TRBD1	TGTGCCAGCAGTGAGAACAGGGGCAACGAGCAGTACTTC	CASSENRGNEQYF
TRBV7-2	TRBJ2-5	NA	NA	TGTGCCAGCAGCTGGAGACGGGACAACGCGGAGACCCAGTACTTC	CASSWRRDNAETQYF
TRBV7-9	TRBJ2-7	NA	NA	TGTGCCAGCAGCTTAACGGCAGGGAAAAACGAGCAGTACTTC	CASSLTAGKNEQYF
TRBV19	TRBJ1-1	NA	NA	TGTGCCAGTAGTATAGGGCAGGGGAGAATGGCTTTCTTT	CASSIGQGRMAFF
TRBV6-2/TRBV6-3	TRBJ2-2	NA	TRBD2	TGTGCCAGCAGCTTTACTAGCGGGGGCACCGGGGAGCTGTTTTTT	CASSFTSGGTGELFF
TRBV18	TRBJ2-7	NA	TRBD1	TGTGCCAGCTCACCAAGGACAGGGGCAGCCTACGAGCAGTACTTC	CASSPRTGAAYEQYF
TRBV29-1	TRBJ1-2	NA	NA	TGCCGCGTCCCGGACCGGGTGGGGGGGGGCTACACCTTC	CRVPDRVGGGYTF
TRBV19	TRBJ2-6	NA	TRBD1	TGTGCCAGTAGTATAAACAGGGGGACGACTGGGGCCAACGTCCTGACTTTC	CASSINRGTTGANVLTF
TRBV29-1	TRBJ2-5	NA	TRBD1	TGCAGCGTGGAGACTGACAGGGGAAAGACCCAGTACTTC	CSVETDRGKTQYF
TRBV11-2	TRBJ2-1	NA	TRBD2	TGTGCCAGCAGCTTCGGGGGGATTTCCTACAATGAGCAGTTCTTC	CASSFGGISYNEQFF
TRBV19	TRBJ1-4	NA	NA	TGTGCCAGTACCGCACCCCGGGAAGCTAATGAAAAACTGTTTTTT	CASTAPREANEKLFF
TRBV10-1	TRBJ2-3	once	TRBD2	TGCGCCAGCAGTGCAACTAGCGGGAGGCTTAGCACAGATACGCAGTATTTT	CASSATSGRLSTDTQYF
TRBV7-2	TRBJ1-5	NA	TRBD1	TGTGCCAGCAGCTCCAACAGGGGAGGAGGTCAGCCCCAGCATTTT	CASSSNRGGGQPQHF
TRBV7-6	TRBJ2-7	NA	TRBD2	TGTGCCAGCAGCCCAACGGGGACTAGCGGGGGGCGTAACTACGAGCAGTACTTC	CASSPTGTSGGRNYEQYF
TRBV7-9	TRBJ2-2	NA	NA	TGTGCCAGCAGTGTAGAGACCGGGGAGCTGTTTTTT	CASSVETGELFF
TRBV10-2	TRBJ1-4	NA	TRBD1	TGCGCCAGCAGTGACCCGGGACAGGGGGCTAATGAAAAACTGTTTTTT	CASSDPGQGANEKLFF
TRBV5-1	TRBJ1-1	NA	NA	TGCGCCAGCAGTCCTCCTTTTGAGGGTCCCTTAACTGAAGCTTTCTTT	CASSPPFEGPLTEAFF
TRBV6-5	TRBJ2-1	once	TRBD2	TGTGCCAGCAGCACTAGCGGGAGCTCCTACAATGAGCAGTTCTTC	CASSTSGSSYNEQFF
TRBV18	TRBJ2-4	NA	TRBD1	TGTGCCAGCTCCGAAATGACAGGGAACATTCAGTACTTC	CASSEMTGNIQYF
TRBV18	TRBJ1-1	NA	NA	TGTGCCAGCTCAGGGATCGGGAGGCTGAACACTGAAGCTTTCTTT	CASSGIGRLNTEAFF
TRBV6-2/TRBV6-3	TRBJ2-3	NA	TRBD2	TGTGCCAGCAGTCCACTAGCGGGGGCGTTCACAGATACGCAGTATTTT	CASSPLAGAFTDTQYF
TRBV10-3	TRBJ1-2	NA	TRBD1	TGTGCCATCAGTGATCAGGGGGCTGCTAACTATGGCTACACCTTC	CAISDQGAANYGYTF
TRBV7-9	TRBJ1-1	NA	NA	TGTGCCAGCAGCCAGCGGGGGCAGAACACTGAAGCTTTCTTT	CASSQRGQNTEAFF
TRBV3-1/TRBV3-2	TRBJ2-1	NA	TRBD2	TGTGCCAGCAGCCAAGGGCCCGGTCGGGGGGCCTACAATGAGCAGTTCTTC	CASSQGPGRGAYNEQFF
TRBV7-2	TRBJ1-2	NA	TRBD1	TGTGCCAGCAGTCCTGGACAGGGTGGCTATGGCTACACCTTC	CASSPGQGGYGYTF
TRBV11-3	TRBJ2-3	NA	NA	TGTGCCAGCAGCTTAGATGGGGCGAGCACAGATACGCAGTATTTT	CASSLDGASTDTQYF
TRBV20-1	TRBJ1-4	NA	NA	TGCAGTGCTAGTGAATCGGTCTCCGGTGAAAAACTGTTTTTT	CSASESVSGEKLFF
TRBV19	TRBJ2-2	once	TRBD1	TGTGCCAGTAGTAGAATACGGACAGGGGCGAACACCGGGGAGCTGTTTTTT	CASSRIRTGANTGELFF
TRBV7-9	TRBJ1-2	once	TRBD1	TGTGCCAGCAGCTCGGACAGGTCCTATGGCTACACCTTC	CASSSDRSYGYTF
TRBV11-2	TRBJ1-1	NA	NA	TGTGCCAGCAGCAAACAGGTCTACACTGAAGCTTTCTTT	CASSKQVYTEAFF
TRBV30	TRBJ2-2	NA	NA	TGTGCCTGGAGTCGGAACAGGAACACCGGGGAGCTGTTTTTT	CAWSRNRNTGELFF
TRBV11-2	TRBJ1-6	NA	TRBD1	TGTGCCAGCAGCCCCGGGACAGGCCGTCTCCTCCACTTT	CASSPGTGRLLHF
TRBV4-3	TRBJ2-1	NA	TRBD1	TGCGCCAGCAGCCTAACAGGGGCCCCGACGCAACAGTTCTTC	CASSLTGAPTQQFF
TRBV5-1	TRBJ1-4	few	NA	TGCGCCAGTTCCACGGGACTAGTAAATGAAAAACTGTTTTTT	CASSTGLVNEKLFF
TRBV29-1	TRBJ1-1	NA	NA	TGCAGCGCCGGGGATGTTGAAGCTTTCTTT	CSAGDVEAFF